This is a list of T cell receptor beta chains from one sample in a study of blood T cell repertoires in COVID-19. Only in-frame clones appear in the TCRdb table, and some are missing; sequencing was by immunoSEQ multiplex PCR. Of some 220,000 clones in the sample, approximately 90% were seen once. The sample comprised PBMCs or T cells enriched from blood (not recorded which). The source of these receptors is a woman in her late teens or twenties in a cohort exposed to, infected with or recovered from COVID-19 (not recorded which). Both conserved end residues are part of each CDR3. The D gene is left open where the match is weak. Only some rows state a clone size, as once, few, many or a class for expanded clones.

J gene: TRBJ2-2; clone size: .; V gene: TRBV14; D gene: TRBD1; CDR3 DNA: TGTGCCAGCAGCCACCCAGGGACAGGAGGCACCGGGGAGCTGTTTTTT; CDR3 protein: CASSHPGTGGTGELFF
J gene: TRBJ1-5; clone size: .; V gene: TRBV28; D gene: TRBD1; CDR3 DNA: TGTGCCAGCCATCCGACAGGGGCCCAAGCCTACAATCAGCCCCAGCATTTT; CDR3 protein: CASHPTGAQAYNQPQHF
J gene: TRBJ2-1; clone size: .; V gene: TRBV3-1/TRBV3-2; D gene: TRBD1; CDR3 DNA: TGTGCCAGCAGCCCGGGACAGGGGTCCAATGAGCAGTTCTTC; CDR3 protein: CASSPGQGSNEQFF
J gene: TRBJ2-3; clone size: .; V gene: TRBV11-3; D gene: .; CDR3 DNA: TGTGCCAGCAGCTTCCAGGGATCAGATACGCAGTATTTT; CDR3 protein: CASSFQGSDTQYF
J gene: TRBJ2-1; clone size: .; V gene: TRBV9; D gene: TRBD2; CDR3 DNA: TGTGCCAGCAGCGCCAAGACTAGCGGGACCCCTTTGTACAATGAGCAGTTCTTC; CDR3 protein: CASSAKTSGTPLYNEQFF
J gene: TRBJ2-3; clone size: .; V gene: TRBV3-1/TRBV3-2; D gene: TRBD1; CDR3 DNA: TGTGCCAGCAGCGGACAGGGCGGTACAGATACGCAGTATTTT; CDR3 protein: CASSGQGGTDTQYF
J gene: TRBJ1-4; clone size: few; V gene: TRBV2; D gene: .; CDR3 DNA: TGTGCCAGCATGGCAGAAAAACTGTTTTTT; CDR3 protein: CASMAEKLFF
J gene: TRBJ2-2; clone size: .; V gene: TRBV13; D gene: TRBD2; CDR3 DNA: TGTGCCAGCAGCTTCGGCGGGGGGGCCGACGGGGAGCTGTTTTTT; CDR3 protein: CASSFGGGADGELFF
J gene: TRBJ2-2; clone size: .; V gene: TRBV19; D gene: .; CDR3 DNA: TGTGCCAGTAGTACCTCGACTGCGAACACCGGGGAGCTGTTTTTT; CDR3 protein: CASSTSTANTGELFF
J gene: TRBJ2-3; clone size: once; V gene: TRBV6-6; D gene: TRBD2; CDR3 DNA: TGTGCCAGCAGTTATGCCCTGGCGGGAGGCGCAGATACGCAGTATTTT; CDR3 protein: CASSYALAGGADTQYF
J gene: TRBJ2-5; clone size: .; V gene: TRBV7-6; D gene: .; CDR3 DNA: TGTGCCAGCAGCTTAGGGAGGAAGCGTCTGGAGACCCAGTACTTC; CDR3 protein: CASSLGRKRLETQYF
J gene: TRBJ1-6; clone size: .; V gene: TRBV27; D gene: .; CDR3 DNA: TGTGCCAGCAGCGGGGGGGACTTGCTTTATTCACCCCTCCACTTT; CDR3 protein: CASSGGDLLYSPLHF
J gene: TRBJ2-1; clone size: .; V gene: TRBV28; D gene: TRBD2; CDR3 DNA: TGTGCCAGCAGCCCGAGCGGGAGCTCCTACAATGAGCAGTTCTTC; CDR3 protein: CASSPSGSSYNEQFF
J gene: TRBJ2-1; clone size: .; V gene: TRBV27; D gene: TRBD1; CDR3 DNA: TGTGCCAGCAGCCCTGGACAGGCAAGCTACAATGAGCAGTTCTTC; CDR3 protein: CASSPGQASYNEQFF
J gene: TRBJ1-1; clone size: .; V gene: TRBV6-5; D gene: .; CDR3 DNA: TGTGCCAGCAGTTGGGGAAGGGGATCGAACACTGAAGCTTTCTTT; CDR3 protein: CASSWGRGSNTEAFF
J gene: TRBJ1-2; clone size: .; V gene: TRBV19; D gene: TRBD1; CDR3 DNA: TGTGCCAGTAGTATCGCGGGACAGGGGAACTATGGCTACACCTTC; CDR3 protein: CASSIAGQGNYGYTF
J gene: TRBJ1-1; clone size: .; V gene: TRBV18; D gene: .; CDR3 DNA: TGTGCCAGCTCACCAGACAGGTCTGAAGCTTTCTTT; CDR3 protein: CASSPDRSEAFF
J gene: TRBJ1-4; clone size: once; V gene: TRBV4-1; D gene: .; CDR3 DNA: TGCGCCAGCAGCCAAGATCGTGTGTTTAATGAAAAACTGTTTTTT; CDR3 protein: CASSQDRVFNEKLFF
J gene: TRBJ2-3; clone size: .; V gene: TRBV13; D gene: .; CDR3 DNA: TGTGCCAGCAGCCCCGACTTATCTAGCACAGATACGCAGTATTTT; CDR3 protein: CASSPDLSSTDTQYF
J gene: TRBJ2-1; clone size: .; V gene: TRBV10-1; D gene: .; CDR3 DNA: TGCGCCAGCAGTGTCAGCGGGTACAATGAGCAGTTCTTC; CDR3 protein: CASSVSGYNEQFF
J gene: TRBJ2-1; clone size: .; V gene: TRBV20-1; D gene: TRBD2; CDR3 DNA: TGCAGTGCCCGGGGGGACAATGAGCAGTTCTTC; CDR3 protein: CSARGDNEQFF
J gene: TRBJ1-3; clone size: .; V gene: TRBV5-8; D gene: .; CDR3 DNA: TGTGCCAGCAGCTTAGAGGGTTGGAGATCTGGAAACACCATATATTTT; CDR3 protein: CASSLEGWRSGNTIYF
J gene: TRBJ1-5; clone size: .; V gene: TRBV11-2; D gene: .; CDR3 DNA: TGTGCCAGCAGCTTAGACAGGTCCCAACAGCCCCAGCATTTT; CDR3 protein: CASSLDRSQQPQHF